The sequence of this T cell receptor (beta chain) was determined in a study of blood T cell repertoires in COVID-19. TCRdb's table, derived via immunoSEQ multiplex PCR, lists solely in-frame clones and lacks some. The data contain a few hundred thousand clones, approximately 85% of them singletons. From germline, CDR1 is SQVTM and CDR2 ANQGSEA. After removal of 6 bases from V and 6 bases from J, the junction contained 11 bases not matched to a gene. The CDR3 extends over 14 amino acids. The source of this sequence is a woman of 80 years or more with COVID-19, enrolled during active disease. The sequenced material came from peripheral blood. The chain uses TRBV29-1 and TRBJ1-1, with 9 bases that match TRBD1. In DNA, the CDR3 is TGCAGCGTCCACCCGGGACAGGGTCGATCTGAAGCTTTCTTT. It specifies CSVHPGQGRSEAFF.